This TCR beta chain was captured in a study of blood T cell repertoires in COVID-19. In the authors' workflow: Amplification with reference gene primers provided the estimates of nucleated cell counts. The table came from immunoSEQ multiplex PCR; TCRdb's copy has only in-frame clones and leaves some out. The V and J calls and clone size were taken over from that table, and D and trimming were inferred from the DNA. The repertoire holds more than 150,000 clones, with 70% to 85% as singletons. The CDR3 runs to 13 residues. Deletions cut 8 bases from V and 6 bases from J, with 16 bases between. In germline, CDR1 is MDHEN, CDR2 SYDVKM.

This sequence originates from a woman in her 50s with acute or convalescent COVID-19. This chain joins TRBV28 and TRBJ1-2; D is perhaps TRBD1 (5 bases). Sequenced input: peripheral blood. The CDR3 sequence: CASHRQYTDGYTF. Written as DNA, the CDR3 is TGTGCCAGCCACAGACAGTACACGGATGGCTACACCTTC.